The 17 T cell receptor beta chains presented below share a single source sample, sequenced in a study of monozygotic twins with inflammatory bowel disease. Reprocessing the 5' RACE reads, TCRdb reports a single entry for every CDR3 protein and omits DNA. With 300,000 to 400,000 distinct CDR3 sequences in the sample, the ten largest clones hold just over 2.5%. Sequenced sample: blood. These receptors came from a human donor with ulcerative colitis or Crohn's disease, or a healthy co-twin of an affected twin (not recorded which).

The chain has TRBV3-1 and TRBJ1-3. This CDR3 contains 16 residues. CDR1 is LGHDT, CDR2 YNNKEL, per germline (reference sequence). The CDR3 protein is CASSRLLRETGNTIYF.

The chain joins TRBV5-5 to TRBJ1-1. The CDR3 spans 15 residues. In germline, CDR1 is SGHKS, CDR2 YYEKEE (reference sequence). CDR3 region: CASSLGGEVNTEAFF.

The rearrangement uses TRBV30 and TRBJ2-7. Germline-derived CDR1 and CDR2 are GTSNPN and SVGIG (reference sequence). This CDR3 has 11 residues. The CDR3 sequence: CAWSTNREQYF.

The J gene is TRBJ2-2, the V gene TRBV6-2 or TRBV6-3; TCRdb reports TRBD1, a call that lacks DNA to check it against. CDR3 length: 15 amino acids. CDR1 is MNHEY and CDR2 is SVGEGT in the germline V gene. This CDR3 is CASLKGHTLTGELFF.

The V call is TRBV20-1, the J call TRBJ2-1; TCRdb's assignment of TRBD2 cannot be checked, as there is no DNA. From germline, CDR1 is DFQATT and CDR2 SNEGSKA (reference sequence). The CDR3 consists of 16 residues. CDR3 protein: CSASHTRAANYNEQFF.

The CDR3 is CASSLDGAAGEQFF. V and J are TRBV11-3 and TRBJ2-1. Germline V gives CDR1 SGHNT, CDR2 YENEEA. The CDR3 consists of 14 residues.

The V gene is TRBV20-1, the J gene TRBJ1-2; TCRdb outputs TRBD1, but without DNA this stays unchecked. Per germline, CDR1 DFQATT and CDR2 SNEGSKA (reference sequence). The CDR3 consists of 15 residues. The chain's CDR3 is CSARDSGQGIYGYTF.

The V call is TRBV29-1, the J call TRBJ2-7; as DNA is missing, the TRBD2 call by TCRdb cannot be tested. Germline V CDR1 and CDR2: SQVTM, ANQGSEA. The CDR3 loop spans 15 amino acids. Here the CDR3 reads CSVEDKQALPYEQYF.

The CDR3 reads CAISGQTLNTEAFF. V and J are TRBV10-3 and TRBJ1-1; without DNA, the TCRdb call of TRBD1 cannot be checked. This CDR3 comprises 14 residues. Germline CDR1 is ENHRY and CDR2 is SYGVKD.

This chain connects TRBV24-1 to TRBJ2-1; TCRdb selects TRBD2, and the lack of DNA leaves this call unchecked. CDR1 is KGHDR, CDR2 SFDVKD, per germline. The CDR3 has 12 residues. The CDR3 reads CATSGEDNEQFF.

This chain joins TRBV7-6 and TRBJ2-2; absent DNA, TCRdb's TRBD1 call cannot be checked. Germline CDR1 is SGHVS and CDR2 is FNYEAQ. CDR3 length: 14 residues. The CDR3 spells CASSSGLGAGELFF. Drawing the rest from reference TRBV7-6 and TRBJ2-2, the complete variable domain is GAGVSQSPRYKVTKRGQDVALRCDPISGHVSLYWYRQALGQGPEFLTYFNYEAQQDKSGLPNDRFSAERPEGSISTLTIQRTEQRDSAMYRCASSSGLGAGELFFGEGSRLTVL.

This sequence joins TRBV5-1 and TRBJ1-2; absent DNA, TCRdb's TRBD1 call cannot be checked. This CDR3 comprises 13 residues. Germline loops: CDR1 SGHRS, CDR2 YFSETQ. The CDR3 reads CASSPDIEYGYTF.

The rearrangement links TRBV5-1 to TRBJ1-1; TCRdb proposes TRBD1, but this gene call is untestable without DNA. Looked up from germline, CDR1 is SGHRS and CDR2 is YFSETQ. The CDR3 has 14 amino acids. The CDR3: CASSRQGQNTEAFF.

The CDR3 protein is CASSSTKSYEQYF. The chain is built from TRBV6-5 and TRBJ2-7. In germline, CDR1 is MNHEY, CDR2 SVGAGI. The CDR3 consists of 13 residues.

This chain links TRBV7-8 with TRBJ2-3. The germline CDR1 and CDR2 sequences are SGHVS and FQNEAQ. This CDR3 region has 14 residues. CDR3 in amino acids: CASSFTENTDTQYF.

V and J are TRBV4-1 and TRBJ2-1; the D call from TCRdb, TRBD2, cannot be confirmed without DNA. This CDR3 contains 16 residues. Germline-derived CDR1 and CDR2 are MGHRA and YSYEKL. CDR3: CASSQDNRGAYNEQFF.

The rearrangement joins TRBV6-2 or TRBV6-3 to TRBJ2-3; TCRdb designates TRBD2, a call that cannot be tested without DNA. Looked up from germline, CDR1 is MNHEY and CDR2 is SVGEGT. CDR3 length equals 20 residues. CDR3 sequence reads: CASSYGASGGPPSSTDTQYF.